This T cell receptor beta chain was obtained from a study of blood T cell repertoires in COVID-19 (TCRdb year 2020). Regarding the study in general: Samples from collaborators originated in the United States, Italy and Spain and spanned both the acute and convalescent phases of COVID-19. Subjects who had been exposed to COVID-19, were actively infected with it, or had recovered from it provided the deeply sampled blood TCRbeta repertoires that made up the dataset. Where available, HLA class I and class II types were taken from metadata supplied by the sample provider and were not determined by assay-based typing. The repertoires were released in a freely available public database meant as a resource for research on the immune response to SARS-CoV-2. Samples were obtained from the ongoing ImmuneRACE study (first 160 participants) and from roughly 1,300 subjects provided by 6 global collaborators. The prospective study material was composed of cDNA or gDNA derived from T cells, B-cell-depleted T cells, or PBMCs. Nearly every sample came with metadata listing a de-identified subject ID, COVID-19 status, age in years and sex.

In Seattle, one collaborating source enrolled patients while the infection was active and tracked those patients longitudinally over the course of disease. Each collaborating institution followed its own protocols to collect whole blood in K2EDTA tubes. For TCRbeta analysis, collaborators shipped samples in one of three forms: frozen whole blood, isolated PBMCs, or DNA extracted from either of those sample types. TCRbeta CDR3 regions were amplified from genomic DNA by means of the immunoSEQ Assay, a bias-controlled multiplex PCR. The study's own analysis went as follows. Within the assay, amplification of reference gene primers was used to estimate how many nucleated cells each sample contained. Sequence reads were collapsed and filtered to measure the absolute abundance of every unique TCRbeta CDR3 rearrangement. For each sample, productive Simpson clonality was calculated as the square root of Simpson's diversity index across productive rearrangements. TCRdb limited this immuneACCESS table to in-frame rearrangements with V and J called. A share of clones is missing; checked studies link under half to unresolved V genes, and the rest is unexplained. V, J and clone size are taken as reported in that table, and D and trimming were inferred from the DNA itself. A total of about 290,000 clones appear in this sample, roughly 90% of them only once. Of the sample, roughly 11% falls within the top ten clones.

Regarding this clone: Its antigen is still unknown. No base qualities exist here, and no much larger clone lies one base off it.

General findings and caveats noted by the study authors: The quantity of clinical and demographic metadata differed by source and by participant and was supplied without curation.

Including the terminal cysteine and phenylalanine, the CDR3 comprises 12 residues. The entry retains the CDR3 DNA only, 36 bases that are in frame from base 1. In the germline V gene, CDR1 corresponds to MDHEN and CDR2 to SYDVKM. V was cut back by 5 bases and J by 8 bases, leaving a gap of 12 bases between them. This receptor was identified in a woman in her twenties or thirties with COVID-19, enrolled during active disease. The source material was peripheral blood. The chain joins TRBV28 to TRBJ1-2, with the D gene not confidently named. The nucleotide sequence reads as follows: TGTGCCAGCAGTCCCAGGATCCAAGGCTACACCTTC. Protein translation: CASSPRIQGYTF.